The present T cell receptor (beta chain) was sequenced within a study of T-cell reconstitution after alpha-beta-depleted transplantation in children. Germline V gene data show CDR1 as SGHKS and CDR2 as YYEKEE (reference sequence). The CDR3 covers 18 residues. The V end was cut by 0 bases, the J end by 0 bases, with 18 bases between. The study, taken as a whole, reports: Hyperexpanded clones declined; after one year, newly produced T cells mostly supplied diversity. After transplant, at about two months, alpha-beta T cells were reportedly derived from several hundred expanded graft clones.

This clonotype appeared a few times. Its matching antigen is unknown. The library targeted TCRbeta and was prepared with unique molecular identifiers. TCRdb recomputed calls from the PCR reads with MiXCR, one row per CDR3 protein. The sample lists around 250,000 distinct CDR3 sequences, 8.2% seen once, with approximately 6.3% in the top ten. Source: PBMCs, mostly from graft donor cells, taken 180 days after TCRalphabeta/CD19-depleted stem cell transplant. The receptor's source is a male patient younger than 18 who had a stem cell transplant for acute lymphoblastic leukemia, so the T cells may come from the graft donor. This chain connects TRBV5-5 to TRBJ1-2; tentative D call: TRBD1 (6 bases). CDR3: CASSLEGGGRQANYGYTF. The DNA of the CDR3 is TGTGCCAGCAGCTTGGAGGGGGGGGGGCGTCAAGCTAACTATGGCTACACCTTC.